This paragraph covers one T cell receptor (beta chain) sequence. Trimming left V 4 bases short and J 0 bases short, with 19 bases between. The germline CDR1 and CDR2 sequences are SNHLY and FYNNEI. The CDR3 length is 19 residues. This sample stems from a study of control samples from healthy donors and cancer patients. Profiling relied on immunoSEQ multiplex PCR, and the TCRdb table lists in-frame clones only, not all of them. The sample records about 54,000 clones, nearly 96% being singletons. The genes are TRBV2 and TRBJ2-6; D remains unclear. Sequencing used blood. This TCR came from a woman in her twenties or thirties in good health. Here the CDR3 reads CASSGPVEARISGANVLTF. The CDR3 DNA reads as TGTGCCAGCAGTGGGCCCGTGGAAGCACGTATCTCTGGGGCCAACGTCCTGACTTTC.